This TCR beta chain comes out of a study of vaccination and CD4 T cells after COVID-19. Regarding the study as a whole: The authors identified 304 of 307 vaccine-specific clones in convalescent patients as spike mono-reactive.

Time point here: late sampling 161 to 241 days after vaccination in three convalescent patients. Treatment indicated: 10-day PBMC culture with coronavirus spike peptide pools or control peptides (ViraFEST assay). This CDR3 is 13 amino acids long. V lost 5 bases and J 1 base, leaving 8 bases between the germline ends. Germline lookup yields CDR1 SGHVS and CDR2 FNYEAQ. This clonotype was seen a handful of times. What it binds is not known. Cultured CD4+ T cell DNA underwent sequencing with the Oncomine TCR Beta short-read assay. TCRdb reanalysed the PCR reads using MiXCR and keeps one entry per CDR3 protein. The sample consists of under 20,000 distinct CDR3 sequences, 51% of them appearing once.

The chain uses TRBV7-6 and TRBJ2-5; D is ambiguous. The clonotype originates from a human donor who had recovered from COVID-19. Material: CD4+ T cells from blood, cultured in vitro, obtained about 7 months after SARS-CoV-2 vaccination. CDR3 in amino acids: CASSRHLQETQYF. The DNA for the CDR3 is TGTGCCAGCAGCCGCCACCTCCAAGAGACCCAGTACTTC.